This TCR beta chain was captured by sequencing in a study of shared clonotypes between healthy human individuals. Study conclusions and caveats: The expectation was that sequencing depth would affect clonotype sharing among donors.

As handled by the study authors: Junction-only immunoSEQ sequences carried no quality scores, so filtering differed. Only in-frame clones appear in the TCRdb table, and some are missing; sequencing was by immunoSEQ multiplex PCR. That table furnishes V, J and clone size, whereas the DNA furnished D and trimming. The sample has about 2.4 million clones; 93% are singletons. Notes on this clone: Its target is not known.

The clonotype was recovered from a young man in good health. Some clones in this sample may be carry-over from other donors' samples. Sequences were obtained from naive CD4+ T cells from PBMCs. Indicated subset: CD45RA+ positively selected.

The CDR3 region is CASSLRSDRGTEQYF. The CDR3 nucleotides read TGTGCCAGCAGCTTACGTTCCGACAGGGGGACCGAGCAGTACTTC. V usage is TRBV5-5 and J usage is TRBJ2-7; 9 bases fit TRBD1. In germline, CDR1 is SGHKS, CDR2 YYEKEE (reference sequence). The length of the CDR3 is 15 residues. Trimming removed 2 bases from V and 6 bases from J; junction bases left unmatched: 9.